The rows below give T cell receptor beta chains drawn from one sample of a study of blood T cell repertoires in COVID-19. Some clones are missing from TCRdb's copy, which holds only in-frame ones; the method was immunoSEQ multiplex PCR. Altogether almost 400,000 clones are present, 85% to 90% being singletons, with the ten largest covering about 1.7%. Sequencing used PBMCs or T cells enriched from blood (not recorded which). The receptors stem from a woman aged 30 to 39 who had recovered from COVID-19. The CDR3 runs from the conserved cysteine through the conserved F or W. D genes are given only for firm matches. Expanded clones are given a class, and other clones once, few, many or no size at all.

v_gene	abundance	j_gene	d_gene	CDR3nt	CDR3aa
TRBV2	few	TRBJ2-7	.	TGTGCCAGCAGTGAAGCGGGGGGAGTCCACGAGCAGTACTTC	CASSEAGGVHEQYF
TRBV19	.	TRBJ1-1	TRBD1	TGTGCCAGTAGTAGGGCAGGGGGCACTGAAGCTTTCTTT	CASSRAGGTEAFF
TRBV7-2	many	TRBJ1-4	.	TGTGCCAGCAGCCCACCGGGGTTAGGAGAAAAACTGTTTTTT	CASSPPGLGEKLFF
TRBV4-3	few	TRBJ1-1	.	TGCGCCAGCAGCCCCTTGGGAGGGAACACTGAAGCTTTCTTT	CASSPLGGNTEAFF
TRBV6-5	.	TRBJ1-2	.	TGTGCCAGCAGTTACTCGGTTTCCACAGGACGGGGCTACACCTTC	CASSYSVSTGRGYTF
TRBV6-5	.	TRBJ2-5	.	TGTGCCAGCAGACGCCAGGGGACGGAGACCCAGTACTTC	CASRRQGTETQYF
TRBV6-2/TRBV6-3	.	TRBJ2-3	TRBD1	TGTGCCAGCAGCGACCGGGACAGCGGAACAGATACGCAGTATTTT	CASSDRDSGTDTQYF
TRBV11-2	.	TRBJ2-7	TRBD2	TGTGCCAGCAGCCCTCGACTAGCCTCCTACGAGCAGTACTTC	CASSPRLASYEQYF
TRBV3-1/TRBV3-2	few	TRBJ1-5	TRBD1	TGTGCCAGCAGCTCCAACCCGGGACAGGGTAATCAGCCCCAGCATTTT	CASSSNPGQGNQPQHF
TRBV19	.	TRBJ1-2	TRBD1	TGTGCCAGTCTGGGACAGAGAACCGGCTACACCTTC	CASLGQRTGYTF
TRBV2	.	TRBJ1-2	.	TGTGCAGGCGGCAGGGGAAACGGCTACACCTTC	CAGGRGNGYTF
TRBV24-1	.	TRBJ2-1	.	TGTGCCACCAGTGATCAGGCTAATTCACCGTTCTTC	CATSDQANSPFF
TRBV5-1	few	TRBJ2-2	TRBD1	TGCGCCAGCAGACAGACAGGGGACACCGGGGAGCTGTTTTTT	CASRQTGDTGELFF
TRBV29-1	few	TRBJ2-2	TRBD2	TGCAGCGTTTCTTTCCTCCGGACTAGCGGGACCTACACCGGGGAGCTGTTTTTT	CSVSFLRTSGTYTGELFF
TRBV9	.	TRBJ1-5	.	TGTGCCAGCAGCACGAGTCCGCATAGCAATCAGCCCCAGCATTTT	CASSTSPHSNQPQHF
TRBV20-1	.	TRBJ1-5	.	TGCAGTGCTAGTCCTAATGGGGCTGGACGGTTTTTTCAGCCCCAGCATTTT	CSASPNGAGRFFQPQHF
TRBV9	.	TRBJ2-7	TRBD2	TGTGCCAGCAGCGCTCACCTAGCGGGAGGCGGTACCGACGAGCAGTACTTC	CASSAHLAGGGTDEQYF
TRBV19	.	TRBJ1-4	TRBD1	TGTGCCAGTACGGATAGGGGGCAGGCTAATGAAAAACTGTTTTTT	CASTDRGQANEKLFF
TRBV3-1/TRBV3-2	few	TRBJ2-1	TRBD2	TGTGCCAGCAGCCACCGGACTAGCTACAATGAGCAGTTCTTC	CASSHRTSYNEQFF
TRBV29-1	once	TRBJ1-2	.	TGCAGCGTCCCGCGAACAGGGTCTAACTATGGCTACACCTTC	CSVPRTGSNYGYTF
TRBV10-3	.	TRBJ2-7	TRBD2	TGTGCCATCAGTGAGCCTCCGGGACTAGCGGGGGAGCAGTACTTC	CAISEPPGLAGEQYF
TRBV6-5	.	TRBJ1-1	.	TGTGCCAGCAGCCCACAGGGTGAATACACTGAAGCTTTCTTT	CASSPQGEYTEAFF
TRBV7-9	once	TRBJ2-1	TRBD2	TGTGCCAGCAGCTCGGCAGCGGGAGTTCTCGGTGAGCAGTTCTTC	CASSSAAGVLGEQFF
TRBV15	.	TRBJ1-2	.	TGTGCCACCAGCGCGGGACGAGTTGATGGCTACACCTTC	CATSAGRVDGYTF
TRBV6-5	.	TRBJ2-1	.	TGTGCCAGCTCGAAAAGAAAGACGGAGAACAATGAGCAGTTCTTC	CASSKRKTENNEQFF
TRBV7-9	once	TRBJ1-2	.	TGTGCCATCGGCGTAGGGGGTGAGAACTATGGCTACACCTTC	CAIGVGGENYGYTF
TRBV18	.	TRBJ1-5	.	TGTGCCAGCTCACCACGCACACCCAGTAGCAATCAGCCCCAGCATTTT	CASSPRTPSSNQPQHF
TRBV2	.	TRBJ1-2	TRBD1	TGTGCCAGCAGACCTGGACAGGGGTTCAGCGATGGCTACACCTTC	CASRPGQGFSDGYTF
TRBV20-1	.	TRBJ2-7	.	TGCAGTGCTAGAGTAGATCACGAGCAGTACTTC	CSARVDHEQYF
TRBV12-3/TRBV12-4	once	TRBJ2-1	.	TGTGCCAGCAGCACATCGTGGCTCATCGAGCAGTTCTTC	CASSTSWLIEQFF
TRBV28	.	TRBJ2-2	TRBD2	TGTGCCAGCAGTTCGATAAGGGGTAGCGGGAGAGGAACCGGGGAGCTGTTTTTT	CASSSIRGSGRGTGELFF
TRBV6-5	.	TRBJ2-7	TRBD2	TGTGCCAGCTATCGGGATAGCGGGAATCCCTACGAGCAGTACTTC	CASYRDSGNPYEQYF
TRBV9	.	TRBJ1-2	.	TGTGCCAGCAGCGTAGGCGTTGGGGGCGGTTTTAGCTATGGCTACACCTTC	CASSVGVGGGFSYGYTF
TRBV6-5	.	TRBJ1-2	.	TGTGCCAGCAGTAAAAGGGACAAGAACTATGGCTACACCTTC	CASSKRDKNYGYTF
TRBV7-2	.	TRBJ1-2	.	TGTGCCAGCAGATCAACAGGGATCACAGGCTACACCTTC	CASRSTGITGYTF
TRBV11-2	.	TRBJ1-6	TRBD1	TGTGCCAGCAGCTTAGGGGGGGACCGGGACAGGCGCAATTCACCCCTCCACTTT	CASSLGGDRDRRNSPLHF
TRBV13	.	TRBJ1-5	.	TGTGCCAGCAGCTTAAGGACAGCCCCGGGGCCCCAGCATTTT	CASSLRTAPGPQHF
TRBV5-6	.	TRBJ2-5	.	TGTGCCAGCAGCTTCGGCGGACAGCAAGAGACCCAGTACTTC	CASSFGGQQETQYF
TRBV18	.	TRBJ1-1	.	TGTGCCAGCTCACCAGGACAGACGAACACTGAAGCTTTCTTT	CASSPGQTNTEAFF
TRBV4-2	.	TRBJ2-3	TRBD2	TGTGCCAGCAGCCTGATTACGGGACTAGCTGCAGATACGCAGTATTTT	CASSLITGLAADTQYF
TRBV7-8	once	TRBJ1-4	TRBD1	TGTGCCAGCAGCCCACAGGGGAATGGGGAAAAACTGTTTTTT	CASSPQGNGEKLFF
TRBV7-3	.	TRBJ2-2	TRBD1	TGTGCCAGCAGCTATGGACAGGCGAACACCGGGGAGCTGTTTTTT	CASSYGQANTGELFF
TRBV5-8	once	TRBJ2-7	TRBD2	TGTGCCAGCAGCCACGGGGGGCTAGCGGGAGTGGTCTACGAGCAGTACTTC	CASSHGGLAGVVYEQYF
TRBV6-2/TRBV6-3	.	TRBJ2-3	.	TGTGCCAGCAGTTACTTAGGACAGCCCACAGATACGCAGTATTTT	CASSYLGQPTDTQYF
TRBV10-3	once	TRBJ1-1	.	TGTGCCATGAGGGGGTCGAACACTGAAGCTTTCTTT	CAMRGSNTEAFF